These 14 T cell receptor beta chains were sequenced from one sample in a study of blood T cell repertoires in COVID-19. Profiled with immunoSEQ multiplex PCR; TCRdb holds only in-frame clones, not every one. In the table there are approximately 99,000 clones, about 80% of which are singletons. Sequencing input: peripheral blood. Receptor source: an older woman with acute or convalescent COVID-19.

This chain joins TRBV6-5 and TRBJ1-2; D remains ambiguous. V lost 2 bases and J lost 8, with 12 bases in between. The CDR3 totals 13 residues. Germline-derived CDR1 and CDR2 are MNHEY and SVGAGI. CDR3: CASSYAPARGYTF. In DNA form, the CDR3 reads TGTGCCAGCAGTTACGCGCCAGCGAGGGGCTACACCTTC.

V gene TRBV6-5 combines with J gene TRBJ2-3; TRBD2 matches 10 bases. Trimming at V came to 2 bases and at J to 2 bases, leaving 4 bases not matched to a gene. The germline V gene encodes CDR1 MNHEY and CDR2 SVGAGI. This CDR3 has 16 residues. The chain's CDR3 is CASSYGSGGNTDTQYF. The CDR3 nucleotides read TGTGCCAGCAGTTACGGTAGCGGGGGGAACACAGATACGCAGTATTTT.

In its sample, this clone was seen a few times. V and J are TRBV5-8 and TRBJ2-7; 7 nucleotides line up with TRBD1. The CDR3 extends over 14 amino acids. The germline gives CDR1 SGHTS, CDR2 YDEGEE. V shed 1 base and J 4 bases; nucleotides not matched to a gene: 5. Written as DNA, the CDR3 is TGTGCCAGCAGCTTGCCAGGGGGTGGGTACGAGCAGTACGTC. This encodes CASSLPGGGYEQYV.

A word on this clone: Other DNA variants within this sample encode the same CDR3. This chain uses TRBV15 with TRBJ2-1, with D possibly matching TRBD2 (6 bases). V shed 0 bases and J shed 4 bases, with 13 bases lying between them. Germline loops: CDR1 LNHNV, CDR2 YYDKDF (reference sequence). This CDR3 has 16 residues. The CDR3 loop reads CATSRDRRERYNEQFF. CDR3 bases: TGTGCCACCAGCAGAGATCGGAGGGAAAGGTACAATGAGCAGTTCTTC.

The J gene is TRBJ1-1, the V gene TRBV5-1; possible D gene TRBD1, 5 bases. Trimming left V 0 bases short and J 6 bases short, with 12 bases between. Germline V gives CDR1 SGHRS, CDR2 YFSETQ. The CDR3 has 14 residues. CDR3 nucleotide sequence: TGCGCCAGCAGCTTGGCAGGGCCGGGGGCTGAAGCTTTCTTT. Translated, it gives CASSLAGPGAEAFF.

J is TRBJ2-2 and V is TRBV18, with a tentative D call TRBD1 (6 bases). Trimming stripped 0 bases from V and 2 bases from J, with 10 bases between. This CDR3 spans 16 amino acids. Per the germline V gene, CDR1 is KGHSH and CDR2 is LQKENI. In DNA form, the CDR3 reads TGTGCCAGCTCACCACCGTCAGGGGTCAACACCGGGGAGCTGTTTTTT. It specifies CASSPPSGVNTGELFF.

This clone occurred a few times. V gene TRBV2 combines with J gene TRBJ1-6; perhaps TRBD1 as D (6 bases). The CDR3 sequence is 15 residues long. Germline loops: CDR1 SNHLY, CDR2 FYNNEI. Trimming left V 7 bases short and J 5 bases short, with 15 bases between. The CDR3 DNA sequence: TGTGCCAGCAAAACGAGGCAGGGGAATAATTCACCCCTCCACTTT. It specifies CASKTRQGNNSPLHF.

V usage is TRBV15 and J usage is TRBJ2-1, with D hard to call. V was clipped by 0 bases and J by 0 bases, with 24 bases between them. Looked up from germline, CDR1 is LNHNV and CDR2 is YYDKDF (reference sequence). The CDR3 consists of 21 residues. The CDR3 DNA is TGTGCCACCAGCAGAGATCGGCCCCTCTCAATTAGCTCGAGCTCCTACAATGAGCAGTTCTTC. This sequence encodes CATSRDRPLSISSSSYNEQFF.

This rearrangement joins TRBV11-2 to TRBJ2-1; no definite D call. CDR3 length equals 14 residues. V lost 1 base, J lost 2 bases, and 6 bases lay in between. CDR1 is SGHAT and CDR2 is FQNNGV in the germline V gene. The CDR3 loop reads CASSLGHPYNEQFF. The CDR3 DNA is TGTGCCAGCAGCTTAGGACACCCCTACAATGAGCAGTTCTTC.

The rearrangement uses TRBV20-1 and TRBJ1-5; D gene ambiguous. The CDR3 has 11 amino acids. Germline-derived CDR1 and CDR2 are DFQATT and SNEGSKA (reference sequence). With 0 bases removed from V and 9 bases from J, the gap between germline ends came to 6 bases. DNA of the CDR3: TGCAGTGCTAGAGATCGGGGGCCCCAGCATTTT. It specifies CSARDRGPQHF.

This sequence joins TRBV4-1 and TRBJ1-2, with D hard to call. CDR3 length: 16 residues. In germline, CDR1 is MGHRA, CDR2 YSYEKL. Trimming left V 1 base short and J 8 bases short, with 20 bases between. Written as DNA, the CDR3 is TGCGCCAGCAGCCAAGGAGTTGGGCGAGGGCAATTAGGCTACACCTTC. Protein sequence: CASSQGVGRGQLGYTF.

The chain joins TRBV7-3 to TRBJ2-2, with 10 bases fitting TRBD1. With V trimmed by 5 bases and J by 7 bases, 7 bases remained unmatched. Germline V lookup: CDR1 SGHTA, CDR2 FQGTGA. The length of the CDR3 is 15 residues. CDR3 sequence (DNA): TGTGCCAGCAGCCCGGGACAGGGGAAGGTCGGGGAGCTGTTTTTT. Its protein is CASSPGQGKVGELFF.

This clone showed up just once. The rearrangement joins TRBV18 to TRBJ1-1, with 7 bases that match TRBD1. The CDR3 is 12 residues long. After removal of 4 bases from V and 11 bases from J, the junction contained 7 bases not matched to a gene. The germline CDR1 and CDR2 sequences are KGHSH and LQKENI. CDR3 sequence: CASSLKQGRAFF. The CDR3 DNA follows: TGTGCCAGCTCACTCAAACAGGGGCGGGCTTTCTTT.

This clone was observed once. The V gene is TRBV9, the J gene TRBJ1-3; no clear D gene. This CDR3 has 14 residues. Trimming took 2 bases from V and 1 from J, leaving 7 bases between them. The germline V gene has CDR1 SGDLS and CDR2 YYNGEE. CDR3 DNA: TGTGCCAGCAGCGTCGCGAGGTCTGGAAACACCATATATTTT. This codes for CASSVARSGNTIYF.